The 30 T cell receptor beta chains listed next were all sequenced from one sample in a study of blood T cell repertoires in COVID-19. Data came from immunoSEQ multiplex PCR; TCRdb stores just in-frame clones and leaves some out. The sample carries about 150,000 clones, 84% recorded once. Sequencing was carried out using peripheral blood. The origin of the receptors is a woman aged 45-65 years with acute or convalescent COVID-19.

This clone was seen once. The V and J genes are TRBV5-1 and TRBJ2-3, with 12 bases identical to TRBD1. Germline CDR1 and CDR2: SGHRS and YFSETQ. The V and J ends lost 4 bases and 6 bases, in that order; junction bases with no gene match: 6. The CDR3 has 15 amino acids. For the CDR3, the DNA is TGCGCCAGCAGCCCGGGACAGGGGGCGCCCGATACGCAGTATTTT. Its protein is CASSPGQGAPDTQYF.

The chain has TRBV19 and TRBJ2-2; a weak D match, TRBD2 (5 bases). V was pared by 6 bases and J by 0 bases, with 8 bases between. Germline V gives CDR1 LNHDA, CDR2 SQIVND (reference sequence). The CDR3 is made up of 14 amino acids. The CDR3 region is CASRRLTNTGELFF. CDR3 nucleotides: TGTGCCAGTAGAAGACTAACGAACACCGGGGAGCTGTTTTTT.

The chain links TRBV28 to TRBJ2-7; TRBD1 matches at 7 bases. With 5 bases clipped from V and 5 bases from J, the junction kept 12 bases outside the gene matches. The V gene's germline CDR1 is MDHEN and CDR2 SYDVKM. This CDR3 is 15 amino acids long. CDR3 residues: CASSTPLTGVHEQYF. The CDR3 DNA is TGTGCCAGCAGTACCCCGTTAACAGGGGTCCACGAGCAGTACTTC.

The rearrangement uses TRBV4-1 and TRBJ2-1; D perhaps matches TRBD2 (6 bases). Trimming took off 1 base at V and 0 bases at J, with 10 bases between the two ends. The germline CDR1 and CDR2 sequences are MGHRA and YSYEKL. The CDR3 has 16 residues. The CDR3 nucleotides are TGCGCCAGCAGCCAAGGGAGGGCCAGCTCCTACAATGAGCAGTTCTTC. It translates to CASSQGRASSYNEQFF.

The chain links TRBV5-6 to TRBJ2-7; D may be TRBD1 (6 bases). The CDR3 is made up of 13 amino acids. Trimming left V 4 bases short and J 8 bases short, with 16 bases between. CDR1 SGHDT and CDR2 YYEEEE come from the germline V gene. CDR3 bases: TGTGCCAGCAGCAAGGACAGTGACGGGAAGCAGTACTTC. Translation gives CASSKDSDGKQYF.

The chain links TRBV7-6 to TRBJ1-3; TRBD1 matches at 7 bases. The germline V gene has CDR1 SGHVS and CDR2 FNYEAQ. The V gene end was trimmed by 3 bases and the J gene end by 3 bases; junction bases not matched to a gene: 5. CDR3 length: 15 residues. CDR3 protein: CASSFPGQYGNTIYF. The DNA of the CDR3 is TGTGCCAGCAGCTTTCCGGGACAGTATGGAAACACCATATATTTT.

The chain is built from TRBV4-2 and TRBJ2-7; 8 nucleotides agree with TRBD1. Germline CDR1 LGHNA, CDR2 YNFKEQ. Trimming cost V 4 bases and J 0 bases; bases outside gene matches: 5. The CDR3 runs to 15 residues. This CDR3 reads CASSLRTGSSYEQYF. DNA of the CDR3: TGTGCCAGCAGCCTCCGGACAGGGAGCTCCTACGAGCAGTACTTC.

The V gene is TRBV7-2, the J gene TRBJ1-5; no reliable D call. Germline lookup yields CDR1 SGHTA and CDR2 FQGNSA. This CDR3 region has 15 residues. With 1 base removed from V and 3 bases from J, the gap between germline ends came to 10 bases. The CDR3 DNA reads TGTGCCAGCAGCTTAGATAGACAAGCCAATCAGCCCCAGCATTTT. As protein: CASSLDRQANQPQHF.

The chain uses TRBV4-2 and TRBJ1-2; tentative D call: TRBD1 (6 bases). Trimming pared 0 bases from V and 7 bases from J, leaving 12 bases between. This CDR3 region has 14 residues. The V gene's germline CDR1 is LGHNA and CDR2 YNFKEQ. The CDR3 spells CASSQDWGGGGYTF. DNA of the CDR3: TGTGCCAGCAGCCAAGATTGGGGGGGCGGTGGCTACACCTTC.

This chain joins TRBV7-2 and TRBJ1-5, with TRBD1 as a possible D gene (6 bases). The ends were cut back, 5 bases at V and 0 bases at J, with 11 bases in the middle. Germline lookup yields CDR1 SGHTA and CDR2 FQGNSA. The CDR3 loop spans 15 amino acids. The CDR3 sequence is CASSGGGYSNQPQHF. CDR3 sequence (DNA): TGTGCCAGCAGCGGGGGGGGCTATAGCAATCAGCCCCAGCATTTT.

Points on this clone: Compared with germline, one end of the junction differs, possibly owing to a read error. V and J are TRBV14 and TRBJ1-2; TRBD1 agrees at 11 bases. The germline gives CDR1 SGHDN, CDR2 FVKESK. There are 14 residues in the CDR3. The CDR3 bases are TGTGCCAGCAGCCAAGTCGGGGGACAGGGGGTACCCGCCTTC. This sequence encodes CASSQVGGQGVPAF.

V gene TRBV28 combines with J gene TRBJ2-1, with TRBD1 matching 9 bases. Germline V lookup: CDR1 MDHEN, CDR2 SYDVKM. The V segment lost 4 bases and the J segment 5 bases; nucleotides outside the gene matches: 6. The length of the CDR3 is 15 residues. CDR3 bases: TGTGCCAGCAGTTCAGCCGGGACAGGGAACAATGAGCAGTTCTTC. Translation: CASSSAGTGNNEQFF.

The CDR3 here is CAISAYAGDYGYTF. DNA for the CDR3: TGTGCCATCAGTGCCTACGCAGGTGACTATGGCTACACCTTC. This chain uses TRBV10-3 with TRBJ1-2; D unresolved. CDR1 is ENHRY, CDR2 SYGVKD, per germline. The CDR3 consists of 14 residues. V was trimmed by 4 bases and J by 3 bases, leaving 12 bases between them.

The V call is TRBV18, the J call TRBJ1-5, with 7 positions matching TRBD1. Looked up from germline, CDR1 is KGHSH and CDR2 is LQKENI. The CDR3 loop spans 15 amino acids. V gave up 0 bases and J gave up 1 base; unmatched junction bases: 0. The DNA for the CDR3 is TGTGCCAGCTCACCACCAGGGGGCAGCAATCAGCCCCAGCATTTT. It yields the protein CASSPPGGSNQPQHF.

The rearrangement links TRBV12-3 or TRBV12-4 to TRBJ2-5; D may be TRBD2 (6 bases). This CDR3 contains 13 residues. Trimming cost V 10 bases and J 4 bases, with 16 bases left between them. In DNA, the CDR3 is TGTGCCACCCAGGGCACCGGGGGAGAGACCCAGTACTTC. Protein: CATQGTGGETQYF.

Turning to this clone: At the DNA level, this CDR3 is encoded by other sequences in the same sample as well. This rearrangement joins TRBV6-2 or TRBV6-3 to TRBJ1-2; 7 bases map to TRBD1. The germline V gene has CDR1 MNHEY and CDR2 SVGEGT. V shed 2 bases and J 0 bases; nucleotides not matched to a gene: 3. This CDR3 region has 15 residues. The CDR3 is CASSYPGTANYGYTF. In DNA, the CDR3 is TGTGCCAGCAGTTACCCCGGGACAGCTAACTATGGCTACACCTTC.

The chain links TRBV19 to TRBJ1-1; 8 bases align to TRBD1. The V gene end was trimmed by 3 bases and the J gene end by 8 bases; junction bases not matched to a gene: 14. The CDR3 is 16 residues long. Germline V gene data show CDR1 as LNHDA and CDR2 as SQIVND (reference sequence). CDR3 nucleotides: TGTGCCAGTAGTATGGTTGGCAGGGGGCGCGGGGACGAAGCTTTCTTT. As protein: CASSMVGRGRGDEAFF.

V usage is TRBV10-3 and J usage is TRBJ1-1; D possibly corresponds to TRBD1 (5 bases). Trimming left V 8 bases short and J 4 bases short, with 11 bases between. The germline CDR1 and CDR2 sequences are ENHRY and SYGVKD. The CDR3 consists of 12 residues. The CDR3 DNA reads TGTGCCATCCGTACGGGGGGCACTGAAGCTTTCTTT. Encoded protein: CAIRTGGTEAFF.

This clone has a single count. This sequence may be a read error, since a much larger clone differs from it by one base. The chain recombines TRBV28 with TRBJ1-5; D uncertain. The CDR3 runs to 12 residues. Germline CDR1 MDHEN, CDR2 SYDVKM. Trimming removed 2 bases at V and 6 bases at J, with 5 bases between. CDR3 loop: CASSLRSQPQHF. CDR3 nucleotides: TGTGCCAGCAGTTTAAGGAGTCAGCCCCAGCATTTT.

The chain combines TRBV6-4 with TRBJ1-6; tentative D call: TRBD1 (6 bases). Trimming stripped 3 bases from V and 8 bases from J, with 17 bases between. Germline-derived CDR1 and CDR2 are MRHNA and SNTAGT. The CDR3 sequence is 16 residues long. The chain's CDR3 is CASSESTQGLDSPLHF. CDR3 DNA sequence: TGTGCCAGCAGTGAGTCCACACAGGGTTTGGATTCACCCCTCCACTTT.

The V and J genes are TRBV7-8 and TRBJ2-7; unclear D gene. Germline CDR1 reads SGHVS; CDR2 reads FQNEAQ. V was pared by 3 bases and J by 3 bases, with 6 bases between. The CDR3 is 12 amino acids. CDR3 in DNA: TGTGCCAGCAGCTTTTCCAGCTACGAGCAGTACTTC. This translates into CASSFSSYEQYF.

CDR3 sequence (DNA): TGTGCCAGCAGCTCCGACAGGGGACGGAATTCACCCCTCCACTTT. Its protein product is CASSSDRGRNSPLHF. The genes are TRBV5-8 and TRBJ1-6, with 8 nucleotides matching TRBD1. The CDR3 totals 15 residues. Looked up from germline, CDR1 is SGHTS and CDR2 is YDEGEE. The V gene end was trimmed by 3 bases and the J gene end by 7 bases; junction bases not matched to a gene: 6.

The chain's CDR3 is CATSTIGRARADTQYF. The DNA for the CDR3 is TGTGCCACCAGCACAATAGGGAGGGCGAGGGCAGATACGCAGTATTTT. The chain joins TRBV15 to TRBJ2-3, with 7 bases identical to TRBD2. CDR1 LNHNV and CDR2 YYDKDF come from the germline V gene (reference sequence). The CDR3 loop spans 16 amino acids. Losses at the gene ends were 4 bases for V and 4 bases for J; bases not matched to a gene: 11.

The V and J genes are TRBV18 and TRBJ2-1; D may be TRBD1 (5 bases). The germline V gene has CDR1 KGHSH and CDR2 LQKENI. Trimming took off 1 base at V and 7 bases at J, with 14 bases between the two ends. This CDR3 has 15 residues. CDR3 in amino acids: CASSPQTAGINEQFF. The CDR3 DNA reads TGTGCCAGCTCACCACAGACGGCAGGGATAAATGAGCAGTTCTTC.

The chain has TRBV7-2 and TRBJ1-5; tentative D call: TRBD1 (5 bases). CDR1 and CDR2 (germline): SGHTA, FQGNSA. The CDR3 sequence is 14 residues long. V was clipped by 8 bases and J by 1 base, with 12 bases between them. In DNA form, the CDR3 reads TGTGCCAGCGCTCCGCAGGGCAGCAATCAGCCCCAGCATTTT. Its protein is CASAPQGSNQPQHF.

This chain uses TRBV19 with TRBJ1-5; the match to TRBD1 covers 8 bases. Losses at the gene ends were 4 bases for V and 5 bases for J; bases not matched to a gene: 7. CDR1 and CDR2 (germline): LNHDA, SQIVND (reference sequence). This CDR3 is built from 15 residues. The CDR3 DNA reads TGTGCCAGTAGTAGAAGACAGGGGATAGATCAGCCCCAGCATTTT. Translated: CASSRRQGIDQPQHF.

This clone was recorded once. The rearrangement uses TRBV4-2 and TRBJ2-1; 8 nucleotides match TRBD2. There are 18 residues in the CDR3. The junction had 9 bases not matched to a gene; V was cut back by 2 bases and J by 0 bases. Looked up from germline, CDR1 is LGHNA and CDR2 is YNFKEQ. DNA of the CDR3: TGTGCCAGCAGCCAAATGGAACTAGCGGAAAGCTCCTACAATGAGCAGTTCTTC. As protein: CASSQMELAESSYNEQFF.

V is TRBV4-3 and J is TRBJ2-1, with 8 positions matching TRBD2. The trim removed 0 bases at V and 7 bases at J, leaving 11 bases unmatched. Germline CDR1 reads LGHNA; CDR2 reads YSLEER. This CDR3 has 17 amino acids. This chain's CDR3 is CASSQDPGSSGLNEQFF. The CDR3 bases are TGCGCCAGCAGCCAAGATCCAGGGTCTAGCGGGCTGAATGAGCAGTTCTTC.

A single count supports this clone. The chain joins TRBV7-9 to TRBJ1-2; TRBD1 might be the D (5 bases). V was trimmed by 5 bases and J by 4 bases, leaving 11 bases between them. Germline V gene lookup returns CDR1 SEHNR and CDR2 FQNEAQ (reference sequence). The CDR3 has 13 amino acids. CDR3 sequence reads: CASSTGLTYGYTF. CDR3 bases: TGTGCCAGCAGCACAGGTCTGACCTATGGCTACACCTTC.

This clone came up once. This rearrangement joins TRBV28 to TRBJ1-2, with D hard to call. Germline V CDR1 and CDR2: MDHEN, SYDVKM. This CDR3 comprises 13 residues. V shed 7 bases and J shed 8 bases, with 17 bases lying between them. The CDR3 DNA reads as TGTGCCAGCACCATGGACTCGCACGTGGGCTACACCTTC. Its protein is CASTMDSHVGYTF.